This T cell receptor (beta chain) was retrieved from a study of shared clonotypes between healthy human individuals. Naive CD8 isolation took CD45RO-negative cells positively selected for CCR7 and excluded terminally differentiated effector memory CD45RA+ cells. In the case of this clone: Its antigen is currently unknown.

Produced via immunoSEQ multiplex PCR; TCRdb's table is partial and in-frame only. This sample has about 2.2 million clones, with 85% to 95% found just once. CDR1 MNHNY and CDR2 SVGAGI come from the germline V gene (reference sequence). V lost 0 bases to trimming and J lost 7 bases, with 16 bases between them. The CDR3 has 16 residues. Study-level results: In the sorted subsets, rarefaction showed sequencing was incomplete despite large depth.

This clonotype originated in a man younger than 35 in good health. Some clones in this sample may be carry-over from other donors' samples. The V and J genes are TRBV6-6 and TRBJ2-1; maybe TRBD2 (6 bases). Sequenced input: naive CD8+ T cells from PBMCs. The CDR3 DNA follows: TGTGCCAGCAGTTACTCGTCGGGACTCGGGGAAAATGAGCAGTTCTTC. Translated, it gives CASSYSSGLGENEQFF.